This entry lists 19 T cell receptor beta chains sequenced from one sample in a study of cytomegalovirus exposure and HLA in healthy donors. Vbeta (60) and Jbeta (13) primers were used in the PCR. Clones were sequenced by immunoSEQ multiplex PCR, and TCRdb holds only the in-frame ones, with some missing. The sample lists more than 80,000 clones; approximately 70% were seen once. The specimen was PBMCs. These receptors were taken from a boy aged 5-17 years in good health and CMV-seronegative.

The chain uses TRBV28 and TRBJ1-2; possible D gene TRBD1, 5 bases. Germline-derived CDR1 and CDR2 are MDHEN and SYDVKM. Trimming pared 7 bases from V and 8 bases from J, leaving 17 bases between. The CDR3 is 13 residues long. For the CDR3, the DNA is TGTGCCAGCACCTCTAGCGGGGCGCGGGGCTACACCTTC. It translates to CASTSSGARGYTF.

The gene calls are TRBV28 and TRBJ2-7; D remains ambiguous. Trimming shortened V by 1 base and J by 0 bases, and 19 bases separated the two germline ends. Germline V CDR1 and CDR2: MDHEN, SYDVKM. The length of the CDR3 is 18 residues. The CDR3 spells CASSLSPPWALSSYEQYF. The CDR3 DNA reads TGTGCCAGCAGTTTATCCCCCCCTTGGGCCCTCAGCTCCTACGAGCAGTACTTC. Full variable domain (remainder filled in from reference TRBV28 and TRBJ2-7): DVKVTQSSRYLVKRTGEKVFLECVQDMDHENMFWYRQDPGLGLRLIYFSYDVKMKEKGDIPEGYSVSREKKERFSLILESASTNQTSMYLCASSLSPPWALSSYEQYFGPGTRLTVT.

As for this clone: A read error may produce the germline difference seen at one junction end. V is TRBV7-7 and J is TRBJ1-3; the match to TRBD1 covers 8 bases. CDR1 is SSHAT and CDR2 is FNYEAQ in the germline V gene (reference sequence). There are 16 residues in the CDR3. DNA for the CDR3: TGTGCTAGCAGGGGGACAGGAGGGGACTCTGGAAACACCATATATTTT. As protein: CASRGTGGDSGNTIYF. Full variable domain (rest looked up from reference TRBV7-7 and TRBJ1-3): GAGVSQSPRYKVTKRGQDVTLRCDPISSHATLYWYQQALGQGPEFLTYFNYEAQPDKSGLPSDRFSAERPEGSISTLTIQRTEQRDSAMYRCASRGTGGDSGNTIYFGEGSWLTVV.

The V gene is TRBV2, the J gene TRBJ2-1; 11 bases align to TRBD2. J lost 3 bases, V lost 6 bases, and 10 bases had no gene match. Germline CDR1 reads SNHLY; CDR2 reads FYNNEI. The CDR3 extends over 17 amino acids. CDR3 sequence: CASRARTSGQSYNEQFF. Here the CDR3 DNA reads TGTGCCAGCAGAGCAAGGACTAGCGGGCAAAGCTACAATGAGCAGTTCTTC.

This clone has more than one count but fewer than ten. The chain is built from TRBV19 and TRBJ1-4, with a tentative D call TRBD1 (6 bases). The germline gives CDR1 LNHDA, CDR2 SQIVND (reference sequence). The CDR3 is made up of 15 amino acids. Trimming left V 7 bases short and J 4 bases short, with 16 bases between. The CDR3 DNA follows: TGTGCCAGTAAGCAGGGGAGAAAGGGTAATGAAAAACTGTTTTTT. As protein: CASKQGRKGNEKLFF.

This sequence joins TRBV5-4 and TRBJ2-7; 8 bases line up with TRBD2. V shed 0 bases, J shed 6 bases, and the junction held 5 bases outside the gene matches. Germline lookup yields CDR1 SGHNT and CDR2 YYREEE (reference sequence). The CDR3 is made up of 14 amino acids. CDR3 loop: CASSLDGGESEQYF. The CDR3 DNA follows: TGTGCCAGCAGCTTGGACGGGGGGGAGAGCGAGCAGTACTTC. Based on the CDR3 plus reference TRBV5-4 and TRBJ2-7, the full variable domain is ETGVTQSPTHLIKTRGQQVTLRCSSQSGHNTVSWYQQALGQGPQFIFQYYREEENGRGNFPPRFSGLQFPNYSSELNVNALELDDSALYLCASSLDGGESEQYFGPGTRLTVT.

The CDR3, as DNA: TGTGCCAGCAGCCAGCACAGTGGGCAGCCCCAGCATTTT. It encodes CASSQHSGQPQHF. The rearrangement joins TRBV7-2 to TRBJ1-5; D unclear. V dropped 5 bases and J dropped 7 bases, with 12 bases sitting between them. The CDR3 has 13 amino acids. Germline CDR1 SGHTA, CDR2 FQGNSA.

J is TRBJ1-2 and V is TRBV6-5; maybe TRBD1 (5 bases). Germline lookup yields CDR1 MNHEY and CDR2 SVGAGI. Between the trimmed V and J ends, which lost 2 bases and 7 bases, there was a span of 8 bases. The CDR3 runs to 12 residues. CDR3 sequence reads: CASSYNQGGYTF. The CDR3 DNA sequence: TGTGCCAGCAGTTACAACCAGGGTGGCTACACCTTC.

CDR3 residues: CASSAGDSLQETQYF. CDR3 coding DNA: TGTGCCAGCAGCGCTGGGGACAGCCTCCAAGAGACCCAGTACTTC. The genes are TRBV7-9 and TRBJ2-5, with 7 bases matching TRBD1. Germline trimming cut 5 bases from V and 1 base from J; bases unmatched to any gene: 7. The CDR3 spans 15 residues. CDR1 is SEHNR, CDR2 FQNEAQ, per germline (reference sequence).

The chain joins TRBV5-8 to TRBJ2-7, with a possible D match to TRBD2 (5 bases). V lost 0 bases to trimming and J lost 2 bases, with 15 bases between them. The germline V gene has CDR1 SGHTS and CDR2 YDEGEE. The CDR3 totals 16 residues. CDR3 in DNA: TGTGCCAGCAGCTTGGGTGGACCCCCCGGGGCCTACGAGCAGTACTTC. Protein product: CASSLGGPPGAYEQYF.

The V and J genes are TRBV4-1 and TRBJ1-3; D might be TRBD1 (5 bases). CDR1 MGHRA and CDR2 YSYEKL come from the germline V gene. This CDR3 comprises 15 residues. V dropped 2 bases and J dropped 5 bases, with 13 bases sitting between them. The CDR3 sequence is CASSQRMTVRNTIYF. The CDR3 coding sequence is TGCGCCAGCAGCCAACGGATGACAGTTAGAAACACCATATATTTT.

V is TRBV5-8 and J is TRBJ2-7; TRBD2 is a possible D gene (5 bases). The CDR3 extends over 15 amino acids. CDR1 SGHTS and CDR2 YDEGEE come from the germline V gene. Trimming stripped 4 bases from V and 5 bases from J, with 19 bases between. The CDR3 nucleotides are TGTGCCAGCAGCCCTAGGACCACGAACGGGGACGAGCAGTACTTC. Its translation is CASSPRTTNGDEQYF.

The chain combines TRBV5-4 with TRBJ2-7; D uncertain. CDR1 is SGHNT and CDR2 is YYREEE in the germline V gene (reference sequence). Trimming shortened V by 3 bases and J by 2 bases, and 12 bases separated the two germline ends. The CDR3 sequence is 14 residues long. In DNA, the CDR3 is TGTGCCAGCAGCTACGGTGAGGTCACCTACGAGCAGTACTTC. This translates into CASSYGEVTYEQYF.

To note about this clone: One junction end does not reproduce the germline sequence, and a read error may be involved. The CDR3 coding sequence is TGTTCCAGCAGCTCTATCGAAGCTGAAGCTTTCTTT. It codes for CSSSSIEAEAFF. V and J are TRBV7-9 and TRBJ1-1; D is unclear. CDR3 length: 12 amino acids. Germline lookup yields CDR1 SEHNR and CDR2 FQNEAQ (reference sequence).

The genes are TRBV9 and TRBJ2-3; weak D call: TRBD2 (5 bases). There are 16 residues in the CDR3. V lost 0 bases to trimming and J lost 0 bases, with 11 bases between them. Looked up from germline, CDR1 is SGDLS and CDR2 is YYNGEE. CDR3 residues: CASSVDLSGSTDTQYF. The CDR3 coding sequence is TGTGCCAGCAGCGTAGACCTCAGCGGCAGCACAGATACGCAGTATTTT. Looking up the rest from reference TRBV9 and TRBJ2-3 gives the full variable domain: DSGVTQTPKHLITATGQRVTLRCSPRSGDLSVYWYQQSLDQGLQFLIQYYNGEERAKGNILERFSAQQFPDLHSELNLSSLELGDSALYFCASSVDLSGSTDTQYFGPGTRLTVL.

The chain links TRBV7-9 to TRBJ2-3; D might be TRBD1 (6 bases). There are 16 residues in the CDR3. CDR1 and CDR2 from the germline V gene are SEHNR and FQNEAQ (reference sequence). With 0 bases removed from V and 1 base from J, the gap between germline ends came to 11 bases. The DNA for the CDR3 is TGTGCCAGCAGCTTAGCCAGGGCAGGGGGCACAGATACGCAGTATTTT. It is translated as CASSLARAGGTDTQYF. Drawing the rest from reference TRBV7-9 and TRBJ2-3, the complete variable domain is DTGVSQNPRHKITKRGQNVTFRCDPISEHNRLYWYRQTLGQGPEFLTYFQNEAQLEKSRLLSDRFSAERPKGSFSTLEIQRTEQGDSAMYLCASSLARAGGTDTQYFGPGTRLTVL.

The J gene is TRBJ2-1, the V gene TRBV30; TRBD2 is a possible D gene (6 bases). CDR1 is GTSNPN and CDR2 is SVGIG in the germline V gene (reference sequence). Trimming removed 3 bases at V and 5 bases at J, with 20 bases between. This CDR3 has 16 residues. In DNA, the CDR3 is TGTGCCTGGAGCCGGGTCGGAGGGTGGTTGCACAATGAGCAGTTCTTC. Encoded protein: CAWSRVGGWLHNEQFF.

The rearrangement joins TRBV30 to TRBJ2-2; 7 bases match TRBD1. The CDR3 contains 13 residues. CDR1 is GTSNPN, CDR2 SVGIG, per germline (reference sequence). Trimming at V came to 3 bases and at J to 6 bases, leaving 4 bases not matched to a gene. CDR3 region: CAWRETGPGELFF. CDR3 nucleotides: TGTGCCTGGAGGGAGACAGGGCCCGGGGAGCTGTTTTTT.

This clone was recorded only once. The rearrangement uses TRBV7-8 and TRBJ2-5; TRBD2 agrees at 12 bases. Germline CDR1 SGHVS, CDR2 FQNEAQ. V was clipped by 5 bases and J by 5 bases; unmatched bases: 9. The CDR3 has 16 amino acids. The CDR3 DNA is TGTGCCAGCAGCATCGGACTAGCGGGGTCTCAGGAGACCCAGTACTTC. This encodes CASSIGLAGSQETQYF.